This T cell receptor (beta chain) appears in the sequencing data of a study of T cells after yellow fever vaccination. Trimming took 5 bases from V and 0 from J; bases not matched to a gene: 13. The CDR3 length is 18 residues. Per the germline V gene, CDR1 is MNHEY and CDR2 is SVGEGT. Remarks on this clonotype: Antigen: not known.

Notes on the study in general: Primary-vaccination clones mostly resurfaced post-booster (under 98% CD4, more than 80% CD8).

Using its own MiXCR run on the 5' RACE reads, TCRdb lists one record per CDR3 protein. This table has 120,000 or so distinct CDR3 sequences, roughly 7.2% appearing once. The chain combines TRBV6-2 or TRBV6-3 with TRBJ2-4; TRBD1 agrees at 7 bases. The sequence was collected from a man aged 18 to 29 who received the YFV17D yellow fever vaccine. Sequenced material: CD4+ T cells sorted from PBMCs, taken approximately 47 days after the first yellow fever vaccination. The CDR3 DNA follows: TGTGCCAGCAGTGAAACAGGGGAAAGGATACTAGCCAAAAACATTCAGTACTTC. Translating it yields CASSETGERILAKNIQYF.